One and the same sample provided the 22 T cell receptor beta chains below, sequenced in a study of cytomegalovirus exposure and HLA in healthy donors. The PCR used 60 Vbeta and 13 Jbeta primers. The assay was immunoSEQ multiplex PCR, and TCRdb's table has in-frame clones only and misses some. The sample holds roughly 88,000 clones. Sequencing input: PBMCs. These TCRs come from a man aged 45 to 65 in good health and CMV-seropositive.

The DNA for the CDR3 is TGTGCCAGTACGGCGGCCGGGGGCTACACCTTC. Amino acid sequence: CASTAAGGYTF. This chain connects TRBV25-1 to TRBJ1-2; D remains ambiguous. The length of the CDR3 is 11 residues. The germline gives CDR1 MGHDK, CDR2 SYGVNS. The V end was cut by 9 bases, the J end by 8 bases, with 13 bases between.

V and J are TRBV7-9 and TRBJ2-1, with 16 bases lining up with TRBD2. The junction had 5 bases not matched to a gene; V was cut back by 2 bases and J by 7 bases. The CDR3 length is 17 residues. Per germline, CDR1 SEHNR and CDR2 FQNEAQ (reference sequence). CDR3: CASSLIPGLAGGNEQFF. The CDR3 DNA reads TGTGCCAGCAGCTTAATCCCGGGACTAGCGGGGGGGAATGAGCAGTTCTTC.

This rearrangement joins TRBV18 to TRBJ2-3; D unclear. This CDR3 spans 14 amino acids. V was cut by 4 bases and J by 0 bases, with 8 bases left in between. The germline CDR1 and CDR2 sequences are KGHSH and LQKENI. The CDR3 here is CASSRATSTDTQYF. CDR3 DNA: TGTGCCAGCTCACGGGCTACTAGCACAGATACGCAGTATTTT.

V and J are TRBV18 and TRBJ1-4, with no clear D. Germline lookup yields CDR1 KGHSH and CDR2 LQKENI. CDR3 length equals 15 residues. Trimming pared 3 bases from V and 7 bases from J, leaving 15 bases between. DNA for the CDR3: TGTGCCAGCTCACCTGGGGAGATGCGTCCTGAAAAACTGTTTTTT. Translated: CASSPGEMRPEKLFF. Filled out from reference TRBV18 and TRBJ1-4, the complete variable domain reads NAGVMQNPRHLVRRRGQEARLRCSPMKGHSHVYWYRQLPEEGLKFMVYLQKENIIDESGMPKERFSAEFPKEGPSILRIQQVVRGDSAAYFCASSPGEMRPEKLFFGSGTQLSVL.

This chain uses TRBV30 with TRBJ2-1, with TRBD2 identical over 11 bases. The CDR3 covers 17 residues. Unmatched junction bases numbered 10, after V lost 2 bases and J lost 4 bases. Germline lookup yields CDR1 GTSNPN and CDR2 SVGIG (reference sequence). DNA of the CDR3: TGTGCCTGGAGTACCGGGACTAGCGGCGAATTTTACAATGAGCAGTTCTTC. Translated: CAWSTGTSGEFYNEQFF.

The rearrangement uses TRBV7-9 and TRBJ1-1; possible D gene TRBD1, 6 bases. With 5 bases removed from V and 0 bases from J, the gap between germline ends came to 13 bases. Germline V lookup: CDR1 SEHNR, CDR2 FQNEAQ (reference sequence). The length of the CDR3 is 15 residues. The DNA of the CDR3 is TGTGCCAGCAGCGAAACCGGGACAATGAACACTGAAGCTTTCTTT. Residues: CASSETGTMNTEAFF. The full variable domain, its missing parts supplied by reference TRBV7-9 and TRBJ1-1, is DTGVSQNPRHKITKRGQNVTFRCDPISEHNRLYWYRQTLGQGPEFLTYFQNEAQLEKSRLLSDRFSAERPKGSFSTLEIQRTEQGDSAMYLCASSETGTMNTEAFFGQGTRLTVV.

The chain combines TRBV30 with TRBJ1-3; D gene uncertain. V lost 5 bases, J lost 2 bases, and 7 bases lay in between. The V gene's germline CDR1 is GTSNPN and CDR2 SVGIG (reference sequence). The CDR3 spans 12 residues. As DNA, the CDR3 is TGTGCCTGGGGAGGCGCTGGAAACACCATATATTTT. The encoded protein is CAWGGAGNTIYF. Based on the CDR3 plus reference TRBV30 and TRBJ1-3, the full variable domain is SQTIHQWPATLVQPVGSPLSLECTVEGTSNPNLYWYRQAAGRGLQLLFYSVGIGQISSEVPQNLSASRPQDRQFILSSKKLLLSDSGFYLCAWGGAGNTIYFGEGSWLTVV.

The chain carries TRBV5-1 and TRBJ2-7; TRBD1 matches 7 bases. The V gene's germline CDR1 is SGHRS and CDR2 YFSETQ. The ends lost 3 bases at V and 7 bases at J; junction bases unmatched: 13. The CDR3 sequence is 15 residues long. CDR3 in amino acids: CASSWPNRGSTEQYF. The CDR3, as DNA: TGCGCCAGCAGCTGGCCGAACAGGGGTTCGACGGAGCAGTACTTC.

The chain has TRBV5-6 and TRBJ2-3; D perhaps matches TRBD1 (6 bases). Germline values: CDR1 SGHDT, CDR2 YYEEEE. Trimming took off 1 base at V and 4 bases at J, with 16 bases between the two ends. This CDR3 is 16 amino acids long. The CDR3 coding sequence is TGTGCCAGCAGCTTGAAATCGAGGGGGATCCCAGATACGCAGTATTTT. This gives the protein CASSLKSRGIPDTQYF.

The V gene is TRBV11-3, the J gene TRBJ2-1; D might be TRBD2 (6 bases). Trimming stripped 4 bases from V and 5 bases from J, with 12 bases between. Per the germline V gene, CDR1 is SGHNT and CDR2 is YENEEA. This CDR3 has 14 residues. CDR3 region: CASSSRLGDNEQFF. CDR3 DNA sequence: TGTGCCAGCAGCTCCCGACTAGGGGACAATGAGCAGTTCTTC.

In regard to this clone: The sample carries other DNA sequences with the same CDR3. The chain employs TRBV9 and TRBJ2-3; D call uncertain. CDR3 size: 13 residues. Trimming removed 2 bases from V and 4 bases from J, with 8 bases in between. The germline V gene has CDR1 SGDLS and CDR2 YYNGEE. DNA for the CDR3: TGTGCCAGCAGCGTGGCATCCCCAGATACGCAGTATTTT. Translating it yields CASSVASPDTQYF.

This chain joins TRBV5-5 and TRBJ1-5; D is unresolved. There are 17 residues in the CDR3. V shed 0 bases and J shed 5 bases, with 18 bases lying between them. Germline V lookup: CDR1 SGHKS, CDR2 YYEKEE (reference sequence). The CDR3 sequence is CASSLGPPRAAYQPQHF. Written as DNA, the CDR3 is TGTGCCAGCAGCTTGGGGCCTCCCCGAGCGGCGTATCAGCCCCAGCATTTT. The complete variable domain, with remaining parts taken from reference TRBV5-5 and TRBJ1-5, reads DAGVTQSPTHLIKTRGQQVTLRCSPISGHKSVSWYQQVLGQGPQFIFQYYEKEERGRGNFPDRFSARQFPNYSSELNVNALLLGDSALYLCASSLGPPRAAYQPQHFGDGTRLSIL.

Written as DNA, the CDR3 is TGTGCCAGCAGGAGTGGGACATCGAACACTGAAGCTTTCTTT. Its translation is CASRSGTSNTEAFF. The chain has TRBV6-1 and TRBJ1-1; D perhaps matches TRBD1 (6 bases). CDR1 and CDR2 (germline): MNHNS, SASEGT. This CDR3 is 14 amino acids long. V was cut by 6 bases and J by 1 base, with 12 bases left in between.

This chain connects TRBV11-1 to TRBJ1-1; D is undetermined. V dropped 5 bases and J dropped 7 bases, with 20 bases sitting between them. CDR3 size: 15 residues. Germline V gives CDR1 SGHAT, CDR2 FQDESV (reference sequence). CDR3 amino acids: CASSRFPTGKGEAFF. The CDR3 nucleotides are TGTGCCAGCAGCCGATTTCCGACGGGGAAAGGTGAAGCTTTCTTT.

The chain uses TRBV10-3 and TRBJ1-4, with 7 bases identical to TRBD1. The CDR3 totals 16 residues. Trimming took 3 bases from V and 5 from J; bases not matched to a gene: 9. The germline V gene encodes CDR1 ENHRY and CDR2 SYGVKD. CDR3 sequence (DNA): TGTGCCATCAGTGAAGGGAAGACAGGGCGGAATGAAAAACTGTTTTTT. Translated: CAISEGKTGRNEKLFF.

This chain connects TRBV14 to TRBJ2-2; 11 bases match TRBD2. This CDR3 region has 17 residues. Germline CDR1 reads SGHDN; CDR2 reads FVKESK. The V segment lost 3 bases and the J segment 7 bases; nucleotides outside the gene matches: 10. This CDR3 is CASSHPPLAGGRGELFF. CDR3 bases: TGTGCCAGCAGCCACCCCCCTCTAGCGGGAGGTCGCGGGGAGCTGTTTTTT.

The rearrangement joins TRBV5-1 to TRBJ2-7; TRBD2 matches 10 bases. V dropped 0 bases and J dropped 2; count of bases not matched to a gene: 8. CDR1 is SGHRS and CDR2 is YFSETQ in the germline V gene. The length of the CDR3 is 17 residues. The CDR3 reads CASSLVTSGNETYEQYV. The DNA of the CDR3 is TGCGCCAGCAGCTTGGTTACTAGCGGGAATGAGACCTACGAGCAGTACGTC.

The chain carries TRBV5-6 and TRBJ1-4; a weak D match, TRBD1 (5 bases). The germline CDR1 and CDR2 sequences are SGHDT and YYEEEE. The CDR3 has 15 amino acids. The V and J ends lost 4 bases and 8 bases respectively, with 18 bases between them. This CDR3 reads CASSPQDKFVEKLFF. As DNA, the CDR3 is TGTGCCAGCAGCCCGCAGGACAAGTTCGTCGAAAAACTGTTTTTT.

The chain joins TRBV9 to TRBJ2-7; D unclear. CDR1 and CDR2 (germline): SGDLS, YYNGEE. Trimming left V 0 bases short and J 3 bases short, with 10 bases between. This CDR3 has 14 residues. CDR3 region: CASSVGQLSYEQYF. The DNA for the CDR3 is TGTGCCAGCAGCGTAGGGCAGTTAAGCTACGAGCAGTACTTC.

This chain uses TRBV5-1 with TRBJ1-2; D gene unclear. V was clipped by 0 bases and J by 0 bases, with 12 bases between them. The CDR3 has 16 residues. Germline CDR1 and CDR2: SGHRS and YFSETQ. The CDR3 bases are TGCGCCAGCAGCTTGGGACGGAGACTAGCTAACTATGGCTACACCTTC. Protein sequence: CASSLGRRLANYGYTF.

The chain carries TRBV9 and TRBJ2-1, with TRBD2 identical over 7 bases. V dropped 7 bases and J dropped 4; count of bases not matched to a gene: 8. This CDR3 contains 14 residues. The germline V gene encodes CDR1 SGDLS and CDR2 YYNGEE. CDR3 DNA: TGTGCCAGCTCCCCAAGCGGGATGTACAATGAGCAGTTCTTC. Translation gives CASSPSGMYNEQFF.

The chain carries TRBV14 and TRBJ1-2, with 10 nucleotides matching TRBD1. CDR3 size: 16 residues. The junction had 6 bases not matched to a gene; V was cut back by 1 base and J by 4 bases. Germline CDR1 and CDR2: SGHDN and FVKESK. The CDR3 sequence is CASSQGSGTGVYGYTF. The CDR3 region has the DNA TGTGCCAGCAGCCAAGGTTCCGGGACAGGGGTCTATGGCTACACCTTC.